This T cell receptor (beta chain) was identified during a study of technical replicates of blood from several donors. Assay: immunoSEQ multiplex PCR; the TCRdb copy retains only in-frame clones and omits some. The repertoire includes about 15,000 clones, approximately 80% of them detected once, and under 15% sits in the top ten. The CDR3 contains 15 residues. Looked up from germline, CDR1 is SGHVS and CDR2 is FQNEAQ. The junction had 6 bases not matched to a gene; V was cut back by 1 base and J by 7 bases. Sequencing was performed on PBMCs. This sequence originates from a human donor in good health. This sequence joins TRBV7-8 and TRBJ2-1, with TRBD1 matching 8 bases. The CDR3 sequence: CASSLEGGTGNEQFF. CDR3 nucleotides: TGTGCCAGCAGCTTAGAAGGGGGGACAGGTAATGAGCAGTTCTTC.